This TCR beta chain was sequenced during a study of T-cell reconstitution after alpha-beta-depleted transplantation in children. Study results and limitations: Once a year had passed after transplant, T-cell counts and diversity came mostly from newly produced T cells. Surviving recipient T cells and thymic progenitors underlay high day-60 TCRbeta diversity in some patients. Where alpha-beta T cells came from about two months after transplant was reportedly several hundred expanded graft clones.

The CDR3 runs to 14 residues. Germline V gene data show CDR1 as DFQATT and CDR2 as SNEGSKA (reference sequence). Trimming cost V 3 bases and J 1 base, with 9 bases left between them. The table lists this clonotype with many counts. Antigen specificity is unknown. Preparation of the TCRbeta library involved a method that used unique molecular identifiers. TCRdb re-called the PCR reads through MiXCR, storing one row per CDR3 protein. Here the sample spans 280,000 or so distinct CDR3 sequences, 11% being singletons. Sequencing was performed on peripheral blood, taken 180 days after TCRalphabeta/CD19-depleted stem cell transplant. The receptor was isolated from a male patient between 2 and 9 years old who had a stem cell transplant for chronic granulomatous disease, so the T cells may come from the graft donor. The chain combines TRBV20-1 with TRBJ2-2, with D tentatively TRBD1 (5 bases). DNA of the CDR3: TGCAGTGCTAGCAGGGCATTGAACACCGGGGAGCTGTTTTTT. Its translation is CSASRALNTGELFF.